The clone carrying this T cell receptor (beta chain) came up a few times. Antigen unknown. The entry originates in a study of radiation and T cells in renal cell carcinoma. Study-wide background: Nephrectomy followed 15 Gy stereotactic body radiation by 4 weeks. The study, taken as a whole, reports: Without pretreatment biopsies, baseline tumor clonotype presence was undetermined. From baseline, blood top tumor clonotypes peaked at 2 weeks post-radiation.

Trimming shortened V by 4 bases and J by 4 bases, and 7 bases separated the two germline ends. The CDR3 spans 12 residues. Per the germline V gene, CDR1 is SGHTA and CDR2 is FQGTGA. Using immunoSEQ multiplex PCR, the repertoire was profiled, and TCRdb retains in-frame clones only, with some absent. Here the sample spans 45,000 or so clones, 83% being singletons. Stated time point: baseline pretreatment blood. Treatment specified: 15 Gy SBRT to primary tumor, nephrectomy 4 weeks later. Radiation-treated patients gave blood at baseline, week 2 and week 4. Sequenced material: blood, taken from a patient whose treatment included radiotherapy and nephrectomy. The clonotype originates from a woman between 65 and 79 years old with renal cell carcinoma. V gene TRBV7-3 combines with J gene TRBJ1-1, with unresolved D. CDR3 bases: TGTGCCAGCAGCTACGGGGTCACTGAAGCTTTCTTT. It specifies CASSYGVTEAFF.